A selection of T cell receptor beta chains follows, all from one sample in a study of T-cell reconstitution after alpha-beta-depleted transplantation in children. TCRdb reprocessed the PCR reads with MiXCR, giving one entry per CDR3 protein. Seen here are some 220,000 distinct CDR3 sequences, roughly a tenth observed once, and the top ten hold around 6.2%. The material was PBMCs from the stem cell graft donor, obtained from the stem cell graft. The origin of the receptors is a human donor who donated a stem cell graft to a child with acute lymphoblastic leukemia. CDR3s include the opening cysteine and the closing phenylalanine or tryptophan.

TRBV10-2,CASTGGGRRWSTDTQYF
TRBV19,CASSITGGNTEAFF
TRBV7-6,CASSTMGSGGTGELFF
TRBV12-3/TRBV12-4,CASTFDGANVLTF
TRBV4-2,CASSQANRGSYNSPLHF
TRBV3-1,CASSQFLNTGELFF
TRBV18,CASSPLLSGSGANVLTF
TRBV18,CASSPQGPGTEAFF
TRBV12-3/TRBV12-4,CASSHSRNTEAFF
TRBV4-1,CASSQEPTSGGASSSYNEQFF
TRBV5-1,CASSLIPPGQSYEQYF
TRBV7-2,CASSLGRQSETQYF
TRBV7-8,CASSLGDRPETQYF
TRBV7-2,CASSLEQLATNEQFF
TRBV5-5,CASSLPGRQIETQYF
TRBV20-1,CSATGRQDNEQFF
TRBV6-5,CASSSGPGTQYF
TRBV9,CASSPGGYPYNEQFF
TRBV12-3/TRBV12-4,CASTLQGARTDTQYF